This T cell receptor (beta chain) comes out of a study of CD8 T cells in Susac syndrome. Study information: Patients with Susac syndrome were therapy-naive, on corticosteroids, or on intravenous immunoglobulin alone at the time that blood was drawn.

This CDR3 has 13 residues. Germline CDR1 SGHRS, CDR2 YFSETQ. Trimming removed 4 bases from V and 7 bases from J; junction bases left unmatched: 4. Random hexamers primed reverse transcription of roughly 0.5 to 1 ug RNA. TCRdb independently ran MiXCR on the immunoSEQ multiplex PCR reads; one entry per CDR3 protein. In the table there are about 180,000 distinct CDR3 sequences, under 95% of which are singletons. CD8+ and CD4+ T cells circulating in blood were sequenced for TCR beta. TEMRA cells were enriched by FACS, while CD8+ and CD4+ T cells were obtained through a negative isolation that was performed magnetically. Whole-study results and caveats: In Susac patients, clonal expansion was not detected in CD4+ cells.

This clonotype was seen only once. Its cognate antigen is unknown. The sequenced sample consisted of CD4+ T cells from PBMCs. The chain carries TRBV5-1 and TRBJ2-1, with TRBD2 matching over 8 bases. The receptor was isolated from a human donor with Susac syndrome. CDR3 sequence: CASSEAGENEQFF. DNA of the CDR3: TGCGCCAGCAGCGAAGCGGGGGAGAATGAGCAGTTCTTC.